One and the same sample provided the 29 T cell receptor beta chains below, sequenced in a study of OX40 agonist ivuxolimab in advanced cancers. Some clones are missing from TCRdb's copy, which holds only in-frame ones; the method was immunoSEQ multiplex PCR. The top ten clones hold 8% to 11% of a sample with about 69,000 clones, nearly 90% of them seen once. Sample: CD4+ or CD8+ T cells sorted from blood, taken in a trial of the OX40 agonist ivuxolimab. These receptors originate from an adult with an advanced solid tumor such as melanoma, head and neck, liver or kidney cancer.

The gene calls are TRBV18 and TRBJ1-4; D ambiguous. Trimming pared 2 bases from V and 7 bases from J, leaving 11 bases between. CDR3 size: 14 residues. CDR1 is KGHSH and CDR2 is LQKENI in the germline V gene. The CDR3 bases are TGTGCCAGCTCACCAGGGGTAGGAAGTGAAAAACTGTTTTTT. It codes for CASSPGVGSEKLFF.

The V call is TRBV27, the J call TRBJ1-5, with 7 bases identical to TRBD1. CDR1 is MNHEY and CDR2 is SMNVEV in the germline V gene (reference sequence). The junction had 9 bases not matched to a gene; V was cut back by 6 bases and J by 7 bases. The CDR3 extends over 14 amino acids. CDR3 protein: CASRKTGFEQPQHF. Here the CDR3 DNA reads TGTGCCAGCAGGAAGACAGGGTTTGAACAGCCCCAGCATTTT.

The rearrangement links TRBV29-1 to TRBJ1-1; possible D gene TRBD1, 5 bases. The CDR3 totals 13 residues. CDR1 is SQVTM, CDR2 ANQGSEA, per germline. Deletions cut 4 bases from V and 8 bases from J, with 17 bases between. The CDR3 loop reads CSVAGTAFSEAFF. In nucleotides, the CDR3 is TGCAGCGTTGCCGGGACGGCCTTCTCCGAAGCTTTCTTT.

V and J are TRBV7-8 and TRBJ1-5, with D possibly TRBD1 on 5 matching bases. The CDR3 is 13 residues long. Germline V gene lookup returns CDR1 SGHVS and CDR2 FQNEAQ. Trimming removed 1 base from V and 5 bases from J, with 6 bases in between. The CDR3 DNA is TGTGCCAGCAGCTTAGGGGGGTATCAGCCCCAGCATTTT. Amino acid sequence: CASSLGGYQPQHF. Combining the CDR3 with reference TRBV7-8 and TRBJ1-5 gives the whole variable domain GAGVSQSPRYKVAKRGQDVALRCDPISGHVSLFWYQQALGQGPEFLTYFQNEAQLDKSGLPSDRFFAERPEGSVSTLKIQRTQQEDSAVYLCASSLGGYQPQHFGDGTRLSIL.

The chain carries TRBV11-3 and TRBJ2-1; D could derive from TRBD1 or TRBD2 (5 bases each). This CDR3 spans 13 amino acids. Between the trimmed V and J ends, which lost 5 bases and 10 bases, there was a span of 15 bases. CDR1 and CDR2 from the germline V gene are SGHNT and YENEEA. CDR3 bases: TGTGCCAGCAGCCCGACAGCCTCGGGGGAGCAGTTCTTC. It translates to CASSPTASGEQFF.

The CDR3 reads CSGTPGQYKTQYF. The CDR3 region has the DNA TGCAGCGGCACACCGGGACAGTATAAGACCCAGTACTTC. The V call is TRBV29-1, the J call TRBJ2-5; TRBD1 aligns across 7 bases. The CDR3 runs 13 residues. With V trimmed by 7 bases and J by 6 bases, 11 bases remained unmatched. Germline assignment: CDR1 SQVTM and CDR2 ANQGSEA. The whole variable domain, remainder taken from reference TRBV29-1 and TRBJ2-5, is SAVISQKPSRDICQRGTSLTIQCQVDSQVTMMFWYRQQPGQSLTLIATANQGSEATYESGFVIDKFPISRPNLTFSTLTVSNMSPEDSSIYLCSGTPGQYKTQYFGPGTRLLVL.

The gene calls are TRBV7-2 and TRBJ2-1, with 9 bases aligning to TRBD2. Trimming removed 4 bases from V and 7 bases from J; junction bases left unmatched: 11. This CDR3 is 16 amino acids long. Germline V gene data show CDR1 as SGHTA and CDR2 as FQGNSA. CDR3 nucleotide sequence: TGTGCCAGCAGCTCCTCGTGGGCTAGCGGGGTAAATGAGCAGTTCTTC. Its translation: CASSSSWASGVNEQFF.

The chain employs TRBV7-8 and TRBJ1-1, with TRBD1 matching 8 bases. The V gene end was trimmed by 1 base and the J gene end by 1 base; junction bases not matched to a gene: 2. The CDR3 has 15 residues. The germline CDR1 and CDR2 sequences are SGHVS and FQNEAQ. The CDR3 nucleotides are TGTGCCAGCAGCTTAGTTGGGACAGGGAACACTGAAGCTTTCTTT. Residues: CASSLVGTGNTEAFF.

The chain employs TRBV28 and TRBJ2-7; D is possibly TRBD1 or TRBD2 (7 bases each). V lost 7 bases, J lost 2 bases, and 12 bases lay in between. CDR1 MDHEN and CDR2 SYDVKM come from the germline V gene. This CDR3 comprises 13 residues. The CDR3 nucleotides are TGTGCCAGCACCAGGGGGGGCGCCTACGAGCAGTACTTC. Amino acids: CASTRGGAYEQYF.

The chain couples TRBV30 to TRBJ2-2; D unclear. The CDR3 is made up of 11 amino acids. Per the germline V gene, CDR1 is GTSNPN and CDR2 is SVGIG (reference sequence). Trimming shortened V by 4 bases and J by 8 bases, and 8 bases separated the two germline ends. DNA for the CDR3: TGTGCCTGGAAAGAGTTTGGGGAGCTGTTTTTT. Its translation: CAWKEFGELFF.

Here the CDR3 reads CASSEDRLSGNTIYF. The DNA for the CDR3 is TGTGCCAGCAGTGAGGACAGACTCTCTGGAAACACCATATATTTT. The V and J genes are TRBV25-1 and TRBJ1-3; perhaps TRBD1 as D (6 bases). This CDR3 has 15 residues. Trimming took 3 bases from V and 0 from J, leaving 9 bases between them. The germline CDR1 and CDR2 sequences are MGHDK and SYGVNS.

The rearrangement joins TRBV19 to TRBJ2-5, with D possibly being TRBD2 (5 bases). This CDR3 spans 14 amino acids. Trimming left V 6 bases short and J 2 bases short, with 13 bases between. CDR1 LNHDA and CDR2 SQIVND come from the germline V gene (reference sequence). The CDR3 sequence is CASSKTGGQETQYF. Written as DNA, the CDR3 is TGTGCCAGTAGCAAAACCGGAGGACAAGAGACCCAGTACTTC.

The J gene is TRBJ2-7, the V gene TRBV7-2; 7 nucleotides line up with TRBD2. CDR1 is SGHTA, CDR2 FQGNSA, per germline. V shed 4 bases and J 2 bases; nucleotides not matched to a gene: 8. CDR3 size: 15 residues. The CDR3 loop reads CASSSRSGATYEQYF. In DNA, the CDR3 is TGTGCCAGCAGCTCACGCAGCGGGGCGACCTACGAGCAGTACTTC.

This clone showed up just once. The rearrangement joins TRBV7-8 to TRBJ2-1; TRBD1 agrees at 8 bases. This CDR3 comprises 14 residues. Losses at the gene ends were 5 bases for V and 6 bases for J; bases not matched to a gene: 6. Germline CDR1 SGHVS, CDR2 FQNEAQ. CDR3 DNA sequence: TGTGCCAGCAGCCCAGGGGGCAGGGCCAATGAGCAGTTCTTC. Residues: CASSPGGRANEQFF. Full variable domain (missing parts from reference TRBV7-8 and TRBJ2-1): GAGVSQSPRYKVAKRGQDVALRCDPISGHVSLFWYQQALGQGPEFLTYFQNEAQLDKSGLPSDRFFAERPEGSVSTLKIQRTQQEDSAVYLCASSPGGRANEQFFGPGTRLTVL.

CDR3 sequence: CASSLETSGSNEQFF. The CDR3 bases are TGTGCCAGCAGCTTAGAAACTAGCGGAAGCAATGAGCAGTTCTTC. V gene TRBV11-2 combines with J gene TRBJ2-1, with TRBD2 matching over 8 bases. This CDR3 is 15 amino acids long. The germline V gene has CDR1 SGHAT and CDR2 FQNNGV. V was pared by 0 bases and J by 6 bases, with 4 bases of the junction left unmatched. The variable domain in full, completed from reference TRBV11-2 and TRBJ2-1, reads EAGVAQSPRYKIIEKRQSVAFWCNPISGHATLYWYQQILGQGPKLLIQFQNNGVVDDSQLPKDRFSAERLKGVDSTLKIQPAKLEDSAVYLCASSLETSGSNEQFFGPGTRLTVL.

The chain employs TRBV19 and TRBJ1-5; unclear D gene. CDR1 is LNHDA, CDR2 SQIVND, per germline (reference sequence). Trimming cost V 7 bases and J 2 bases, with 12 bases left between them. The CDR3 totals 14 residues. CDR3 in amino acids: CASNRGWGNQPQHF. The CDR3 DNA reads as TGTGCCAGTAATCGGGGTTGGGGCAATCAGCCCCAGCATTTT.

The V call is TRBV7-3, the J call TRBJ2-2; unclear D gene. CDR1 and CDR2 (germline): SGHTA, FQGTGA. The CDR3 extends over 13 amino acids. The V gene lost 4 bases and the J gene lost 8 bases, with 11 bases spanning the gap. DNA for the CDR3: TGTGCCAGCAGCTCCTATAAGTCGGGGGAGCTGTTTTTT. Amino acid sequence: CASSSYKSGELFF.

The genes are TRBV7-2 and TRBJ1-5; D is undetermined. Germline lookup yields CDR1 SGHTA and CDR2 FQGNSA. The CDR3 is 16 amino acids. V gave up 3 bases and J gave up 3 bases, with 15 bases separating them. CDR3: CASSFVPRQTNQPQHF. The CDR3 DNA follows: TGTGCCAGCAGCTTTGTCCCCCGACAAACCAATCAGCCCCAGCATTTT.

This rearrangement joins TRBV6-6 to TRBJ2-1; 8 positions match TRBD2. Germline CDR1 MNHNY, CDR2 SVGAGI (reference sequence). The CDR3 has 16 amino acids. V lost 2 bases, J lost 0 bases, and 3 bases stayed unmatched. In DNA form, the CDR3 reads TGTGCCAGCAGTTACGGAAGCGGGGGCTCCTACAATGAGCAGTTCTTC. Translation: CASSYGSGGSYNEQFF.

The V call is TRBV5-1, the J call TRBJ2-1, with 11 bases identical to TRBD2. Looked up from germline, CDR1 is SGHRS and CDR2 is YFSETQ. J lost 3 bases, V lost 3 bases, and 2 bases had no gene match. The CDR3 runs 15 residues. The DNA of the CDR3 is TGCGCCAGCAGCTCAACTAGCGGGAGCTACAATGAGCAGTTCTTC. Its translation: CASSSTSGSYNEQFF.

The genes are TRBV4-3 and TRBJ2-1; possible D gene TRBD2, 7 bases. V lost 0 bases to trimming and J lost 7 bases, with 10 bases between them. The CDR3 loop spans 14 amino acids. Germline V CDR1 and CDR2: LGHNA, YSLEER. The CDR3 region is CASSQDGRGNEQFF. DNA of the CDR3: TGCGCCAGCAGCCAAGATGGGAGGGGGAATGAGCAGTTCTTC.

The rearrangement links TRBV30 to TRBJ2-7; D is unclear. Trimming stripped 0 bases from V and 3 bases from J, with 18 bases between. Germline assignment: CDR1 GTSNPN and CDR2 SVGIG (reference sequence). The CDR3 is 16 residues long. CDR3 amino acids: CAWSVIGVGSRYEQYF. The CDR3 DNA reads TGTGCCTGGAGTGTAATAGGTGTGGGCAGCCGCTACGAGCAGTACTTC.

The gene calls are TRBV2 and TRBJ2-7, with a weak D call TRBD1 (7 bases). Between the trimmed V and J ends, which lost 7 bases and 2 bases, there was a span of 15 bases. Germline CDR1 SNHLY, CDR2 FYNNEI. The CDR3 is 14 residues long. The CDR3 reads CASTVGGQPYEQYF. CDR3 DNA: TGTGCCAGCACCGTGGGGGGACAGCCCTACGAGCAGTACTTC.

The chain couples TRBV4-1 to TRBJ1-5; D is undetermined. Germline CDR1 is MGHRA and CDR2 is YSYEKL. V dropped 0 bases and J dropped 2 bases, with 20 bases sitting between them. The CDR3 covers 19 residues. The CDR3 DNA sequence: TGCGCCAGCAGCCAAGATCTGGGTCGGTCGCTTTTAGGCAATCAGCCCCAGCATTTT. It yields the protein CASSQDLGRSLLGNQPQHF.

This chain connects TRBV28 to TRBJ2-1, with TRBD1 matching 10 bases. The CDR3 has 16 residues. V dropped 4 bases and J dropped 8; count of bases not matched to a gene: 11. CDR1 is MDHEN and CDR2 is SYDVKM in the germline V gene. As DNA, the CDR3 is TGTGCCAGCAGTTCCGACCGGGACAGGGGTGGAGATGAGCAGTTCTTC. Its translation is CASSSDRDRGGDEQFF.

J is TRBJ2-1 and V is TRBV7-8, with TRBD2 matching 14 bases. The CDR3 totals 16 residues. After removal of 5 bases from V and 8 bases from J, the junction contained 8 bases not matched to a gene. CDR1 and CDR2 (germline): SGHVS, FQNEAQ. CDR3 DNA sequence: TGTGCCAGCAGCAAAGGACTAGCGGGAGGCTGGGATGAGCAGTTCTTC. The encoded protein is CASSKGLAGGWDEQFF.

The chain combines TRBV4-3 with TRBJ2-1, with D perhaps matching TRBD1 (5 bases). V dropped 4 bases and J dropped 1 base, with 14 bases sitting between them. There are 16 residues in the CDR3. Germline loops: CDR1 LGHNA, CDR2 YSLEER. As DNA, the CDR3 is TGCGCCAGCAGCCTTGAAGGGGCGAGGTCCTACAATGAGCAGTTCTTC. Its protein is CASSLEGARSYNEQFF.

In this sample, this clone turned up once. The J gene is TRBJ1-6, the V gene TRBV28, with D possibly being TRBD1 (5 bases). V was clipped by 2 bases and J by 7 bases, with 9 bases between them. From germline, CDR1 is MDHEN and CDR2 SYDVKM. The CDR3 totals 14 residues. In DNA, the CDR3 is TGTGCCAGCAGTTTACTGGGGCTGAATTCACCCCTCCACTTT. Its protein product is CASSLLGLNSPLHF. Variable domain in full (rest from reference TRBV28 and TRBJ1-6): DVKVTQSSRYLVKRTGEKVFLECVQDMDHENMFWYRQDPGLGLRLIYFSYDVKMKEKGDIPEGYSVSREKKERFSLILESASTNQTSMYLCASSLLGLNSPLHFGNGTRLTVT.

This clone appeared a single time. The J gene is TRBJ2-7, the V gene TRBV9, with D possibly matching TRBD1 (5 bases). Trimming took 2 bases from V and 3 from J, leaving 15 bases between them. The germline CDR1 and CDR2 sequences are SGDLS and YYNGEE. There are 15 residues in the CDR3. In DNA form, the CDR3 reads TGTGCCAGCAGCGTGGCAACAGGACCAAACTACGAGCAGTACTTC. Translating gives CASSVATGPNYEQYF.